This T cell receptor (beta chain) emerged from a study of shared clonotypes between healthy human individuals. Findings of the study overall: Naive subsets generally had larger estimated richness than memory subsets. Unshared clonotypes carried lower generation probabilities than those common to all four donors. Researchers sampled only blood; tissue repertoires likely differ.

V shed 0 bases and J shed 0 bases, with 16 bases lying between them. This CDR3 region has 18 residues. Germline assignment: CDR1 SGDLS and CDR2 YYNGEE. Produced via immunoSEQ multiplex PCR; TCRdb's table is partial and in-frame only. The sample carries some 2,100,000 clones, roughly 95% recorded once. Details on this clone: Its antigen is as yet unknown.

The V call is TRBV9, the J call TRBJ1-3; D remains unclear. The TCR sequence derives from a man aged 18-30 years in good health. What was sequenced was naive CD4+ T cells sorted from blood. Subset noted: CD45RA+ positively selected. The CDR3 spells CASSVDHNPAYSGNTIYF. The CDR3 DNA is TGTGCCAGCAGCGTAGACCACAACCCGGCATACTCTGGAAACACCATATATTTT.